Following are 12 T cell receptor beta chains from one sample sequenced in a study of T cells in Graves' hyperthyroidism and ophthalmopathy (dated by TCRdb to between 2018 and 2021). Preparation of the library involved multiplex PCR. The instrument given in TCRdb is Illumina HiSeq 2000. TCR beta CDR3 regions were amplified from RNA transcripts. The first round of RT-PCR for the TCR CDR3 was performed with the HTBI primer set and the Qiagen OneStep RT-PCR kit. TCRdb itself trimmed the public reads at Q25 with fastp, ran MiXCR and retained productive beta chains. CDR3 protein sequences are deduplicated, and each keeps its most common genes and DNA. Counted in this sample were over 650,000 distinct CDR3 sequences; just under 45% of them appeared once. Jointly, the top ten make up less than 9% of the sample. Sequencing was carried out using peripheral blood or thyroid tissue (not recorded which). These receptors all stem from an adult man with Graves' disease, either hyperthyroidism or ophthalmopathy (not recorded which).

Turning to this clonotype: The junction departs from the called germline gene at one end, perhaps through a read error. The chain uses TRBV7-6 and TRBJ2-5; D unclear. The CDR3 sequence is 11 residues long. Per the germline V gene, CDR1 is SGHVS and CDR2 is FNYEAQ. CDR3 nucleotides: TGCGCCAGCACCCAACGGGAGACCCAGTACTTC. It encodes CASTQRETQYF.

The sample holds many counts of this clonotype. This chain uses TRBV20-1 with TRBJ2-5; D perhaps matches TRBD2 (5 bases). Trimming removed 2 bases from V and 3 bases from J, with 10 bases in between. CDR3 length: 13 amino acids. Per germline, CDR1 DFQATT and CDR2 SNEGSKA (reference sequence). The CDR3 DNA reads as TGCAGTGCTAGATACGGGAACGAAGAGACCCAGTACTTC. The encoded protein is CSARYGNEETQYF.

The chain couples TRBV29-1 to TRBJ1-4; TRBD1 matches at 10 bases. V was clipped by 6 bases and J by 8 bases; unmatched bases: 9. Germline V gives CDR1 SQVTM, CDR2 ANQGSEA. This CDR3 has 14 amino acids. CDR3: CSVADRGLGEKLFF. The CDR3 coding sequence is TGCAGCGTAGCTGACAGGGGGCTAGGGGAAAAACTGTTTTTT. Variable domain in full (rest from reference TRBV29-1 and TRBJ1-4): SAVISQKPSRDICQRGTSLTIQCQVDSQVTMMFWYRQQPGQSLTLIATANQGSEATYESGFVIDKFPISRPNLTFSTLTVSNMSPEDSSIYLCSVADRGLGEKLFFGSGTQLSVL.

The chain has TRBV10-3 and TRBJ2-6, with D uncertain. V was trimmed by 8 bases and J by 4 bases, leaving 12 bases between them. The CDR3 loop spans 14 amino acids. Germline-derived CDR1 and CDR2 are ENHRY and SYGVKD. This chain's CDR3 is CAIAKAQGANVLTF. The CDR3 nucleotides are TGTGCCATCGCGAAGGCGCAGGGGGCCAACGTCCTGACTTTC.

This clonotype was picked up a small number of times. The J gene is TRBJ2-2, the V gene TRBV7-9, with 11 bases lining up with TRBD2. The CDR3 sequence is 17 residues long. CDR1 is SEHNR and CDR2 is FQNEAQ in the germline V gene (reference sequence). The J segment lost 4 bases and the V segment lost 5 bases, leaving 9 bases of the junction unmatched. The CDR3 spells CASSDSSGRASTGELFF. The CDR3 DNA reads as TGTGCCAGCAGCGATAGTAGCGGGAGGGCCAGCACCGGGGAGCTGTTTTTT.

This clonotype showed up just a few times. In nucleotides, the CDR3 is TGTGCCAGCAGTTACCGAGTTAATGAAAAACTGTTTTTT. It specifies CASSYRVNEKLFF. The chain employs TRBV6-6 and TRBJ1-4; no reliable D call. In germline, CDR1 is MNHNY, CDR2 SVGAGI (reference sequence). The CDR3 sequence is 13 residues long. The V end lost 2 bases, the J end lost 4 bases, and 5 bases lay between the germline ends.

This chain links TRBV25-1 with TRBJ2-6, with 7 bases that match TRBD2. Losses at the gene ends were 7 bases for V and 1 base for J; bases not matched to a gene: 1. The CDR3 runs 14 residues. CDR1 is MGHDK and CDR2 is SYGVNS in the germline V gene. This CDR3 is CASTSGSGANVLTF. The CDR3 DNA is TGTGCCAGCACTAGCGGTTCTGGGGCCAACGTCCTGACTTTC.

This clonotype was seen a handful of times. The chain links TRBV2 to TRBJ2-6; 7 bases match TRBD1. Germline CDR1 is SNHLY and CDR2 is FYNNEI. V shed 5 bases and J 2 bases; nucleotides not matched to a gene: 18. The CDR3 length is 20 residues. This CDR3 is CASSYPSGTAKLAGANVLTF. For the CDR3, the DNA is TGTGCCAGCAGTTACCCCTCCGGGACAGCGAAGCTGGCTGGGGCCAACGTCCTGACTTTC. Full variable domain (outside the CDR3, taken from reference TRBV2 and TRBJ2-6): EPEVTQTPSHQVTQMGQEVILRCVPISNHLYFYWYRQILGQKVEFLVSFYNNEISEKSEIFDDQFSVERPDGSNFTLKIRSTKLEDSAMYFCASSYPSGTAKLAGANVLTFGAGSRLTVL.

In its sample, this clonotype was seen many times. The chain couples TRBV7-9 to TRBJ2-7, with a tentative D call TRBD2 (5 bases). Per the germline V gene, CDR1 is SEHNR and CDR2 is FQNEAQ (reference sequence). The CDR3 is made up of 13 amino acids. The V end lost 5 bases, the J end lost 1 base, and 9 bases lay between the germline ends. The CDR3: CASSRTQSYEQYF. The CDR3 DNA is TGTGCCAGCAGCAGGACTCAGTCCTACGAGCAGTACTTC. The full variable domain, completed using reference TRBV7-9 and TRBJ2-7, is DTGVSQNPRHKITKRGQNVTFRCDPISEHNRLYWYRQTLGQGPEFLTYFQNEAQLEKSRLLSDRFSAERPKGSFSTLEIQRTEQGDSAMYLCASSRTQSYEQYFGPGTRLTVT.

This clonotype was observed at least ten times. The chain's CDR3 is CASSLGVETEAFF. As DNA, the CDR3 is TGTGCCAGCAGCTTGGGGGTGGAGACTGAAGCTTTCTTT. This rearrangement joins TRBV7-9 to TRBJ1-1, with D possibly being TRBD1 (5 bases). The V end lost 3 bases, the J end lost 5 bases, and 10 bases lay between the germline ends. This CDR3 has 13 amino acids. The V gene's germline CDR1 is SEHNR and CDR2 FQNEAQ (reference sequence). Combining the CDR3 with reference TRBV7-9 and TRBJ1-1 gives the whole variable domain DTGVSQNPRHKITKRGQNVTFRCDPISEHNRLYWYRQTLGQGPEFLTYFQNEAQLEKSRLLSDRFSAERPKGSFSTLEIQRTEQGDSAMYLCASSLGVETEAFFGQGTRLTVV.

The gene calls are TRBV6-1 and TRBJ1-6, with D tentatively TRBD1 (5 bases). Germline CDR1 reads MNHNS; CDR2 reads SASEGT. Trimming stripped 3 bases from V and 6 bases from J, with 12 bases between. The CDR3 is 15 residues long. The DNA of the CDR3 is TGTGCCAGCAGTGATTGGGGGATACTTAATTCACCCCTCCACTTT. Translated: CASSDWGILNSPLHF.

In the case of this clonotype: Its ends do not fully match the called genes, so a read error is possible. The chain uses TRBV7-2 and TRBJ2-5; a possible D gene is TRBD2 (7 bases). Germline lookup yields CDR1 SGHTA and CDR2 FQGNSA. The CDR3 has 16 amino acids. Written as DNA, the CDR3 is TGTGCCAGCAGCTTAGGTTTTCCGGGGGGACAAGGGACCCAGTACTTC. It specifies CASSLGFPGGQGTQYF. Full variable domain (remainder filled in from reference TRBV7-2 and TRBJ2-5): GAGVSQSPSNKVTEKGKDVELRCDPISGHTALYWYRQSLGQGLEFLIYFQGNSAPDKSGLPSDRFSAERTGGSVSTLTIQRTQQEDSAVYLCASSLGFPGGQGTQYFGPGTRLLVL.